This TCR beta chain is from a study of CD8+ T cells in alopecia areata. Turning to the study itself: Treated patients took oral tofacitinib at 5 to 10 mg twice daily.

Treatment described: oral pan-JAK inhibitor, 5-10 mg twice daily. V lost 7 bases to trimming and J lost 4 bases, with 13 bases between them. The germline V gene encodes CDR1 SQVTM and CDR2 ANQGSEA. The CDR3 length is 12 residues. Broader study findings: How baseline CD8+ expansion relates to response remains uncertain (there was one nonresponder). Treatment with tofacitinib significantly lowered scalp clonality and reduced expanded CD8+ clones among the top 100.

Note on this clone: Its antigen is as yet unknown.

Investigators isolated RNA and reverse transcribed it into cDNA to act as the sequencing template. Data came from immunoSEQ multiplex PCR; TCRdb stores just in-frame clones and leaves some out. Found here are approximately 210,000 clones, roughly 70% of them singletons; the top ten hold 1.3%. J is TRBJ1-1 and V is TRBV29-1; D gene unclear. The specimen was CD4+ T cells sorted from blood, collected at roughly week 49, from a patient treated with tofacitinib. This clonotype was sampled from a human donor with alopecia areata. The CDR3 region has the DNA TGCAGCGCTCAAACTCAGGCCACTGAAGCTTTCTTT. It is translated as CSAQTQATEAFF.